The rows below give T cell receptor beta chains drawn from one sample of a study of relationships among human T cell subsets. A single record per CDR3 protein comes from TCRdb applying MiXCR to the multiplex PCR reads. The sample records about 9,100 distinct CDR3 sequences, around 57% being singletons. The sequenced sample was memory T cells sorted from blood. These TCRs come from a middle-aged man in good health. The CDR3 runs from the conserved cysteine through the conserved F or W. A D gene is named only where the DNA matches it firmly. Size is omitted from some rows. Given values are once, few, many or a class for expanded clones.

TRBV27	NA	NA	TRBJ2-6	TGTGCCAGCAGGCCCCTCTCTGGGGCCAACGTCCTGACTTTC	CASRPLSGANVLTF
TRBV19	TRBD1	few	TRBJ2-1	TGTGCCAGTAGTAGGTCGACAGGGGGCCGAGGAAATGAGCAGTTCTTC	CASSRSTGGRGNEQFF
TRBV28	NA	NA	TRBJ2-7	TGTGCCAGCAGTTTATGGGGGTCGGGAACCTACGAGCAGTACTTC	CASSLWGSGTYEQYF
TRBV2	TRBD1	once	TRBJ2-3	TGTGCCAGCAGTGTGGGGACAGGGGGCTCAGATACGCAGTATTTT	CASSVGTGGSDTQYF
TRBV11-2	NA	NA	TRBJ1-5	TGTGCCAGCAGCGCCGGGACGTACAATCAGCCCCAGCATTTT	CASSAGTYNQPQHF
TRBV19	TRBD1	NA	TRBJ2-4	TGTGCCAGTAGTGGGACAGGGAACATTCAGTACTTC	CASSGTGNIQYF
TRBV20-1	TRBD2	NA	TRBJ2-3	TGCAGTGCTAGGGTTAGCGGGGGGCCCACAGATACGCAGTATTTT	CSARVSGGPTDTQYF
TRBV11-2	NA	NA	TRBJ1-3	TGTGCCAGCAGCCCGACGGCCTCTGGAAACACCATATATTTT	CASSPTASGNTIYF
TRBV13	TRBD2	NA	TRBJ2-1	TGTGCCAGCAGCCCGCCGCGGGCGGGAGGTAATGAGCAGTTCTTC	CASSPPRAGGNEQFF
TRBV11-2	NA	few	TRBJ2-2	TGTGCCAGCAGCTTGGACTTTGCTGGGGAGCTGTTTTTT	CASSLDFAGELFF
TRBV19	NA	NA	TRBJ1-5	TGTGCCAGTAGTATAGTGAATCAGCCCCAGCATTTT	CASSIVNQPQHF
TRBV14	NA	NA	TRBJ1-2	TGTGCCAGCAGCCAAATGCGGGACACCTATGGCTACACCTTC	CASSQMRDTYGYTF
TRBV28	NA	NA	TRBJ1-1	TGTGCCAGCAGTTTATCGGACTTCCCTAGGCGGGGAGCTTTCTTT	CASSLSDFPRRGAFF
TRBV7-9	NA	NA	TRBJ2-5	TGTGCCAGCAGCCCCGGATCGGGAGAGACCCAGTACTTC	CASSPGSGETQYF
TRBV11-1	NA	NA	TRBJ2-1	TGTGCCAGCAGCCCGGCAGAGAAGCAGTTCTTC	CASSPAEKQFF
TRBV4-1	NA	NA	TRBJ2-1	TGCGCCAGCAGCCAGCGGGGTTACAATGAGCAGTTCTTC	CASSQRGYNEQFF
TRBV14	NA	medium-sized	TRBJ2-7	TGTGCCAGCAGCCAACATCTCCCGAAGGGTGGTTACGAGCAGTACTTC	CASSQHLPKGGYEQYF
TRBV12-3/TRBV12-4	NA	NA	TRBJ2-2	TGTGCCAGCAGTTTAGCCAGGGGTGACACCGGGGAGCTGTTTTTT	CASSLARGDTGELFF
TRBV5-1	NA	NA	TRBJ2-3	TGCGCCAGCAGCTTGAATAGTCGCACAGATACGCAGTATTTT	CASSLNSRTDTQYF
TRBV13	TRBD2	NA	TRBJ2-1	TGTGCCAGCAGCTTCTCTAGCGGCAATGAGCAGTTCTTC	CASSFSSGNEQFF
TRBV18	TRBD2	NA	TRBJ2-3	TGTGCCAGCTCACCACCGAGGCGGGAGGGGTCCGATACGCAGTATTTT	CASSPPRREGSDTQYF
TRBV20-1	TRBD2	NA	TRBJ2-7	TGCAGTGCTAGTGGACTAGCGGGAGGGAGGGTCTACGAGCAGTACTTC	CSASGLAGGRVYEQYF
TRBV19	NA	few	TRBJ2-7	TGTGCCAGTAGTATAGGGGGACATACGTCCTACGAGCAGTACTTC	CASSIGGHTSYEQYF
TRBV29-1	TRBD1	NA	TRBJ1-1	TGCAGCGTTCTGATCAGGACAGGGCCCACTGAAGCTTTCTTT	CSVLIRTGPTEAFF
TRBV29-1	NA	medium-sized	TRBJ2-1	TGCAGCGCTCGGCGAGGGGACGCTGAGCAGTTCTTC	CSARRGDAEQFF
TRBV11-2	NA	NA	TRBJ2-2	TGTGCCAGCAGTATAAACACCGGGGAGCTGTTTTTT	CASSINTGELFF
TRBV28	TRBD2	few	TRBJ2-1	TGTGCCAGCAGTCCAAGCGGGGGGGCGGTCAATGAGCAGTTCTTC	CASSPSGGAVNEQFF
TRBV6-6	NA	NA	TRBJ2-5	TGTGCCAGCAGACTAACAAGGGAGACCCAGTACTTC	CASRLTRETQYF
TRBV19	NA	few	TRBJ2-1	TGTGCCAGTAGTATTGGTAACTCAGGTGTCGATGAGCAGTTCTTC	CASSIGNSGVDEQFF
TRBV21-1	NA	NA	TRBJ2-7	TGTGCCAGCAGTCCCGACGGGGTTCGGACCGGGACGGACTCCTACGAGCAGTACTTC	CASSPDGVRTGTDSYEQYF
TRBV6-1	TRBD1	few	TRBJ1-5	TGTGCCAGCAGCCAAAGGACACAGGGGAGACGCAATCAGCCCCAGCATTTT	CASSQRTQGRRNQPQHF
TRBV11-2	NA	NA	TRBJ2-5	TGTGCCAGCAGCTTAGCGGCAGGGAAAGAGACCCAGTACTTC	CASSLAAGKETQYF
TRBV29-1	TRBD1	NA	TRBJ2-1	TGCAGCGTTGGTGTGACAGGGATTGGTGAGCAGTTCTTC	CSVGVTGIGEQFF